This is a list of T cell receptor beta chains from one sample in a study of control samples from healthy donors and cancer patients. TCRdb's table, derived via immunoSEQ multiplex PCR, lists solely in-frame clones and lacks some. The data show 150,000 or so clones, around 88% seen once. The sequenced sample consisted of blood. The receptors derive from a woman between 25 and 40 years old in good health. Both conserved end residues are part of each CDR3. D genes are given only for firm matches. The size entry is marked missing in some rows and otherwise reads once, few, many or a size class.

NA | TRBJ2-1 | TRBV5-1 | NA | CASGWGNEQFF | TGCGCCAGCGGCTGGGGCAATGAGCAGTTCTTC
NA | TRBJ1-2 | TRBV2 | NA | CASRAHAGGGYTF | TGTGCCAGCAGAGCCCACGCAGGAGGTGGCTACACCTTC
few | TRBJ1-1 | TRBV6-2/TRBV6-3 | NA | CASSSRIDTEAFF | TGTGCCAGCAGTTCCCGGATTGACACTGAAGCTTTCTTT
NA | TRBJ2-1 | TRBV5-1 | NA | CASSSEGNNEQFF | TGCGCCAGCAGCTCGGAGGGAAACAATGAGCAGTTCTTC
NA | TRBJ2-5 | TRBV5-6 | NA | CASSLASGETQYF | TGTGCCAGCAGCTTGGCTTCGGGAGAGACCCAGTACTTC
NA | TRBJ2-7 | TRBV5-1 | NA | CASSPASGYEQYF | TGCGCCAGCAGCCCTGCGTCCGGCTACGAGCAGTACTTC
NA | TRBJ1-1 | TRBV5-6 | NA | CASTPFGGTEAFF | TGTGCCAGCACTCCCTTTGGTGGGACTGAAGCTTTCTTT
NA | TRBJ2-3 | TRBV9 | TRBD2 | CASTMPSGRDSTDTQYF | TGTGCCAGCACCATGCCTAGCGGGAGGGATAGCACAGATACGCAGTATTTT
NA | TRBJ2-2 | TRBV19 | TRBD2 | CASSMVQRGGLGELFF | TGTGCCAGTAGTATGGTCCAGCGGGGGGGCCTTGGGGAGCTGTTTTTT
once | TRBJ1-5 | TRBV6-6 | NA | CASSFSLNQPQHF | TGTGCCAGCAGTTTTTCCCTAAATCAGCCCCAGCATTTT
NA | TRBJ1-2 | TRBV14 | TRBD1 | CASSQDRGTGAVYGYTF | TGTGCCAGCAGCCAAGATCGGGGGACAGGGGCCGTATATGGCTACACCTTC
NA | TRBJ2-2 | TRBV4-1 | TRBD1 | CASSPEGALNTGELFF | TGCGCCAGCAGCCCCGAGGGGGCTCTCAACACCGGGGAGCTGTTTTTT
few | TRBJ1-5 | TRBV10-3 | NA | CAISEGTGGQPQHF | TGTGCCATCAGTGAAGGGACGGGAGGACAGCCCCAGCATTTT
NA | TRBJ2-7 | TRBV6-5 | NA | CASSLTGVTYEQYF | TGTGCCAGCAGTTTGACAGGTGTGACCTACGAGCAGTACTTC
NA | TRBJ1-1 | TRBV20-1 | NA | CSASYGGSGTEAFF | TGCAGTGCTAGTTACGGGGGGTCGGGCACTGAAGCTTTCTTT
NA | TRBJ2-2 | TRBV4-1 | NA | CASSQVRQSGELFF | TGCGCCAGCAGCCAAGTCCGACAGTCCGGGGAGCTGTTTTTT
NA | TRBJ2-5 | TRBV10-3 | NA | CAISESKGAGQETQYF | TGTGCCATCAGTGAGTCAAAGGGGGCGGGACAAGAGACCCAGTACTTC
NA | TRBJ2-1 | TRBV7-2 | NA | CASSLELKDNEQFF | TGTGCCAGCAGCTTAGAACTCAAAGACAATGAGCAGTTCTTC
NA | TRBJ2-5 | TRBV6-5 | NA | CASSSSFGETQYF | TGTGCCAGCAGTTCTTCCTTCGGGGAGACCCAGTACTTC
NA | TRBJ1-1 | TRBV5-1 | NA | CASRYGGNTEAFF | TGCGCCAGCAGGTACGGGGGGAACACTGAAGCTTTCTTT
NA | TRBJ2-3 | TRBV28 | TRBD2 | CATSSGGTDTQYF | TGTGCCACCTCTAGCGGGGGCACAGATACGCAGTATTTT
NA | TRBJ2-1 | TRBV4-1 | TRBD2 | CASSPKAGTSSYNEQFF | TGCGCCAGCAGCCCGAAGGCAGGGACTAGCTCCTACAATGAGCAGTTCTTC
NA | TRBJ2-1 | TRBV19 | TRBD1 | CASSTDRDIYNEQFF | TGTGCCAGTAGTACCGACAGGGATATCTACAATGAGCAGTTCTTC
few | TRBJ2-1 | TRBV7-9 | TRBD2 | CASSGSGSRDNEQFF | TGTGCCAGCAGCGGTAGCGGGAGCAGGGACAATGAGCAGTTCTTC
NA | TRBJ2-7 | TRBV5-6 | NA | CASSLGRDPNLDEQYF | TGTGCCAGCAGCTTGGGCCGGGACCCGAATCTGGACGAGCAGTACTTC
NA | TRBJ2-2 | TRBV6-6 | NA | CASSRGAYTGELFF | TGTGCCAGCTCCAGAGGGGCTTACACCGGGGAGCTGTTTTTT
NA | TRBJ1-1 | TRBV28 | NA | CASSFPIRNTEAFF | TGTGCCAGCAGTTTTCCCATAAGGAACACTGAAGCTTTCTTT
NA | TRBJ1-4 | TRBV3-1/TRBV3-2 | NA | CASSPEERGSGHNEKLFF | TGTGCCAGCAGCCCGGAAGAAAGGGGGTCGGGGCATAATGAAAAACTGTTTTTT
NA | TRBJ2-1 | TRBV24-1 | TRBD2 | CATSDPGTSVYNEQFF | TGTGCCACCAGTGACCCCGGGACTAGCGTATACAATGAGCAGTTCTTC
NA | TRBJ1-1 | TRBV4-1 | NA | CASSQNPARQDGGFMEAFF | TGCGCCAGCAGCCAAAACCCCGCCCGACAGGACGGGGGGTTTATGGAAGCTTTCTTT
NA | TRBJ1-3 | TRBV24-1 | NA | CATSDPGSGNTIYF | TGTGCCACCAGTGATCCGGGTTCCGGAAACACCATATATTTT
once | TRBJ1-4 | TRBV28 | NA | CASQTGYEKLFF | TGTGCCAGCCAAACAGGGTATGAAAAACTGTTTTTT
NA | TRBJ2-7 | TRBV5-4 | TRBD1 | CASSLVGQGYEQYF | TGTGCCAGCAGCTTGGTGGGACAGGGTTACGAGCAGTACTTC
NA | TRBJ2-3 | TRBV9 | TRBD2 | CASRAGVSTDTQYF | TGTGCCAGCAGAGCGGGGGTTAGCACAGATACGCAGTATTTT
NA | TRBJ2-3 | TRBV6-5 | TRBD1 | CASRLGQPTDTQYF | TGTGCCAGCAGGTTGGGACAGCCCACAGATACGCAGTATTTT
once | TRBJ2-2 | TRBV18 | TRBD2 | CASSSIAGGPLGGELFF | TGTGCCAGCTCATCGATAGCGGGAGGGCCCCTTGGCGGGGAGCTGTTTTTT
few | TRBJ1-5 | TRBV19 | TRBD1 | CASTDRGLQPQHF | TGTGCCAGTACCGACAGGGGTTTGCAGCCCCAGCATTTT
NA | TRBJ1-1 | TRBV5-1 | NA | CASSLQPNTEAFF | TGCGCCAGCAGCTTGCAACCCAACACTGAAGCTTTCTTT
NA | TRBJ1-5 | TRBV5-6 | NA | CASSLGPSHSNQPQHF | TGTGCCAGCAGCTTGGGCCCGTCCCATAGCAATCAGCCCCAGCATTTT
NA | TRBJ2-7 | TRBV3-1/TRBV3-2 | TRBD2 | CASTPGLGAYEQYF | TGTGCCAGCACCCCGGGACTAGGGGCTTACGAGCAGTACTTC
once | TRBJ2-2 | TRBV9 | NA | CASTRSGRMNTGELFF | TGTGCCAGCACAAGGAGCGGGCGGATGAACACCGGGGAGCTGTTTTTT
NA | TRBJ1-2 | TRBV4-1 | NA | CASSQVSRNAGATF | TGCGCCAGCAGCCAAGTATCAAGAAACGCAGGCGCCACCTTC
NA | TRBJ1-1 | TRBV20-1 | NA | CSASQGRMNTEAFF | TGCAGTGCAAGTCAGGGACGTATGAACACTGAAGCTTTCTTT
NA | TRBJ1-2 | TRBV30 | NA | CAWSPRTNYGYTF | TGTGCCTGGAGTCCCAGGACTAACTATGGCTACACCTTC
NA | TRBJ1-1 | TRBV28 | NA | CASTLAGGARTEAFF | TGTGCCAGCACCCTTGCCGGGGGGGCGAGGACTGAAGCTTTCTTT
NA | TRBJ2-3 | TRBV7-9 | NA | CASSSPQRTDTQYF | TGTGCCAGCAGCTCTCCGCAGCGCACAGATACGCAGTATTTT
NA | TRBJ2-5 | TRBV5-1 | NA | CASSVDGQGTQYF | TGCGCCAGCAGCGTAGACGGTCAGGGGACCCAGTACTTC
once | TRBJ1-6 | TRBV5-1 | NA | CASSLAQVQYSPLHF | TGCGCCAGCAGCTTGGCCCAGGTCCAGTACTCACCCCTCCACTTT
NA | TRBJ2-1 | TRBV27 | NA | CASSLVLHGAYNEQFF | TGTGCCAGCAGTTTAGTCCTTCACGGGGCTTACAATGAGCAGTTCTTC
NA | TRBJ1-1 | TRBV14 | NA | CASSPSNTEAFF | TGTGCCAGCAGCCCGAGTAACACTGAAGCTTTCTTT
NA | TRBJ1-5 | TRBV7-2 | NA | CASSPGGQPQHF | TGTGCCAGCAGCCCGGGCGGGCAGCCCCAGCATTTT
few | TRBJ2-5 | TRBV5-1 | NA | CASSLRGGIGETQYF | TGCGCCAGCAGCTTGAGGGGGGGCATCGGAGAGACCCAGTACTTC
NA | TRBJ1-5 | TRBV6-1 | TRBD1 | CASSELASTGGSDQPQHF | TGTGCCAGCAGTGAATTGGCTTCGACAGGGGGTTCCGATCAGCCCCAGCATTTT
NA | TRBJ2-3 | TRBV5-1 | NA | CASSQEVGGADTQYF | TGCGCCAGCAGCCAGGAGGTTGGCGGGGCAGATACGCAGTATTTT
NA | TRBJ1-4 | TRBV6-5 | NA | CASVAGPNEKLFF | TGTGCCAGCGTTGCAGGGCCCAATGAAAAACTGTTTTTT
NA | TRBJ1-2 | TRBV7-2 | NA | CASSLFSTDHLYGYTF | TGTGCCAGCAGCTTATTTTCGACCGACCATCTCTATGGCTACACCTTC
NA | TRBJ2-3 | TRBV19 | NA | CASGDTQYF | TGTGCCAGTGGGGATACGCAGTATTTT
NA | TRBJ2-3 | TRBV5-4 | NA | CASSSPEGTDTQYF | TGTGCCAGCAGCTCGCCCGAAGGGACAGATACGCAGTATTTT
NA | TRBJ1-2 | TRBV21-1 | NA | CASSTTYRDRTYGYTF | TGTGCCAGCAGCACCACGTACCGGGACAGGACTTATGGCTACACCTTC
NA | TRBJ2-7 | TRBV5-1 | NA | CASSLSGIAYEQYF | TGCGCCAGCAGCTTGTCCGGGATAGCCTACGAGCAGTACTTC